The 30 T cell receptor beta chains presented below share a single source sample, sequenced in a study of blood T cell repertoires in COVID-19. Profiled with immunoSEQ multiplex PCR; TCRdb holds only in-frame clones, not every one. The sample consists of a few hundred thousand clones, about 90% of them appearing once. Sequenced input: peripheral blood. All receptors derive from a woman between 50 and 59 years old who had recovered from COVID-19.

The genes are TRBV27 and TRBJ1-3; D ambiguous. Trimming shortened V by 8 bases and J by 2 bases, and 10 bases separated the two germline ends. The CDR3 covers 13 residues. CDR1 is MNHEY and CDR2 is SMNVEV in the germline V gene (reference sequence). The CDR3 reads CASRTLTGNTIYF. The CDR3 DNA follows: TGTGCCAGCCGTACCCTAACTGGAAACACCATATATTTT.

The chain combines TRBV5-6 with TRBJ1-3, with D hard to call. V was trimmed by 2 bases and J by 0 bases, leaving 6 bases between them. The CDR3 covers 14 residues. Germline values: CDR1 SGHDT, CDR2 YYEEEE. CDR3 sequence (DNA): TGTGCCAGCAGCTTTTCCGGCTCTGGAAACACCATATATTTT. This gives the protein CASSFSGSGNTIYF.

The rearrangement uses TRBV29-1 and TRBJ2-7; weak D call: TRBD1 (6 bases). The ends were cut back, 5 bases at V and 6 bases at J, with 14 bases in the middle. The length of the CDR3 is 12 residues. The germline gives CDR1 SQVTM, CDR2 ANQGSEA. In DNA, the CDR3 is TGCAGCGTTAGTACAGGGCTGGGCGAGCAGTACTTC. Translating it yields CSVSTGLGEQYF.

The chain combines TRBV11-3 with TRBJ2-1; 8 nucleotides align to TRBD1. With 5 bases clipped from V and 6 bases from J, the junction kept 3 bases outside the gene matches. The CDR3 runs to 13 residues. Germline V CDR1 and CDR2: SGHNT, YENEEA. CDR3 region: CASSLGTGNEQFF. CDR3 DNA sequence: TGTGCCAGCAGCCTCGGGACAGGCAATGAGCAGTTCTTC.

The chain couples TRBV11-2 to TRBJ2-7; D gene ambiguous. The CDR3 is made up of 13 amino acids. Germline V CDR1 and CDR2: SGHAT, FQNNGV. Trimming stripped 2 bases from V and 4 bases from J, with 9 bases between. CDR3: CASSLSSQYEQYF. The CDR3 DNA is TGTGCCAGCAGCTTATCCTCCCAGTACGAGCAGTACTTC.

The rearrangement uses TRBV19 and TRBJ2-3; 8 bases are shared with TRBD2. CDR1 is LNHDA, CDR2 SQIVND, per germline (reference sequence). This CDR3 region has 16 residues. The trim removed 0 bases at V and 0 bases at J, leaving 2 bases unmatched. CDR3 loop: CASSIDAGGSTDTQYF. CDR3 bases: TGTGCCAGTAGTATAGATGCGGGGGGCAGCACAGATACGCAGTATTTT.

The J gene is TRBJ2-5, the V gene TRBV5-6, with a weak D call TRBD2 (6 bases). The CDR3 is made up of 15 amino acids. V gave up 4 bases and J gave up 5 bases, with 18 bases separating them. Germline V CDR1 and CDR2: SGHDT, YYEEEE. The chain's CDR3 is CASSRRLGSEETQYF. Here the CDR3 DNA reads TGTGCCAGCAGCAGAAGACTAGGTTCTGAGGAGACCCAGTACTTC.

This clone turned up a few times. The V call is TRBV13, the J call TRBJ2-7; 12 bases match TRBD1. CDR1 is PRHDT and CDR2 is FYEKMQ in the germline V gene (reference sequence). The CDR3 has 14 residues. Trimming removed 4 bases from V and 6 bases from J; junction bases left unmatched: 4. CDR3 sequence (DNA): TGTGCCAGCAGCTGGCGGGACAGGGGGCTCGAGCAGTACTTC. This codes for CASSWRDRGLEQYF. The variable domain in full, completed from reference TRBV13 and TRBJ2-7, reads AAGVIQSPRHLIKEKRETATLKCYPIPRHDTVYWYQQGPGQDPQFLISFYEKMQSDKGSIPDRFSAQQFSDYHSELNMSSLELGDSALYFCASSWRDRGLEQYFGPGTRLTVT.

V gene TRBV2 combines with J gene TRBJ1-6; 9 positions agree with TRBD1. Germline lookup yields CDR1 SNHLY and CDR2 FYNNEI. The CDR3 is made up of 14 amino acids. V shed 5 bases and J 8 bases; nucleotides not matched to a gene: 4. The CDR3 DNA follows: TGTGCCAGCAGTCCGGGACAGGGATATTCACCCCTCCACTTT. Protein: CASSPGQGYSPLHF.

The chain is built from TRBV9 and TRBJ2-5, with 10 bases that match TRBD2. CDR3 length equals 14 residues. J gave up 2 bases and V 3 bases, and 1 base lay outside the gene matches. Germline CDR1 and CDR2: SGDLS and YYNGEE. CDR3 residues: CASSEGLAQETQYF. CDR3 DNA sequence: TGTGCCAGCAGCGAGGGACTAGCGCAAGAGACCCAGTACTTC.

The chain employs TRBV20-1 and TRBJ1-4; 8 nucleotides line up with TRBD1. V lost 3 bases to trimming and J lost 5 bases; unmatched junction nucleotides: 8. The germline V gene encodes CDR1 DFQATT and CDR2 SNEGSKA (reference sequence). This CDR3 has 15 amino acids. CDR3 DNA sequence: TGCAGTGCTAGTGACGCCGGACAGGGAAATGAAAAACTGTTTTTT. It translates to CSASDAGQGNEKLFF.

This clone has only one observation. This chain joins TRBV2 and TRBJ1-1; a weak D match, TRBD1 (5 bases). The CDR3 has 11 amino acids. V was shortened by 6 bases and J by 8 bases, with 10 bases between the two germline ends. Germline CDR1 and CDR2: SNHLY and FYNNEI. CDR3 DNA: TGTGCCAGCAGCTGGGGGGTCGAAGCTTTCTTT. This translates into CASSWGVEAFF.

V gene TRBV27 combines with J gene TRBJ2-1; 7 bases are a match to TRBD1. V was clipped by 6 bases and J by 8 bases; unmatched bases: 10. Germline lookup yields CDR1 MNHEY and CDR2 SMNVEV (reference sequence). This CDR3 spans 14 amino acids. The CDR3, as DNA: TGTGCCAGCAGGAGAGGGACAGCCGAATATGAGCAGTTCTTC. Residues: CASRRGTAEYEQFF.

The V and J genes are TRBV19 and TRBJ1-1; weak D call: TRBD1 (6 bases). CDR1 and CDR2 from the germline V gene are LNHDA and SQIVND (reference sequence). Between the trimmed V and J ends, which lost 10 bases and 2 bases, there was a span of 20 bases. CDR3 size: 15 residues. CDR3 in DNA: TGTGCCACCACGACAGGACCGTCGTATAACACTGAAGCTTTCTTT. Translation: CATTTGPSYNTEAFF.

This clone was recorded a few times. The V and J genes are TRBV5-1 and TRBJ2-7; 10 nucleotides align to TRBD2. From germline, CDR1 is SGHRS and CDR2 YFSETQ. This CDR3 is built from 16 residues. Unmatched junction bases numbered 12, after V lost 4 bases and J lost 5 bases. The CDR3 DNA reads as TGCGCCAGCAGCCCGGAGCTTCTAGCGGGGGAGAACGAGCAGTACTTC. Protein sequence: CASSPELLAGENEQYF. Using reference TRBV5-1 and TRBJ2-7 for the parts outside the CDR3, the full variable domain is KAGVTQTPRYLIKTRGQQVTLSCSPISGHRSVSWYQQTPGQGLQFLFEYFSETQRNKGNFPGRFSGRQFSNSRSEMNVSTLELGDSALYLCASSPELLAGENEQYFGPGTRLTVT.

V is TRBV10-3 and J is TRBJ1-3; the D gene is possibly TRBD1 (5 bases). Trimming stripped 10 bases from V and 0 bases from J, with 16 bases between. CDR1 ENHRY and CDR2 SYGVKD come from the germline V gene. The CDR3 totals 15 residues. The CDR3 DNA is TGTGCCACGCTATTGACAGCTTTCTCTGGAAACACCATATATTTT. Translation: CATLLTAFSGNTIYF.

This sequence joins TRBV15 and TRBJ2-7; D might be TRBD1 (6 bases). With 4 bases removed from V and 5 bases from J, the gap between germline ends came to 15 bases. This CDR3 has 14 residues. CDR1 LNHNV and CDR2 YYDKDF come from the germline V gene (reference sequence). In nucleotides, the CDR3 is TGTGCCACCAGCATTACAGGGCGATCGGACGAGCAGTACTTC. It is translated as CATSITGRSDEQYF.

The chain joins TRBV28 to TRBJ2-3, with a tentative D call TRBD2 (7 bases). Germline values: CDR1 MDHEN, CDR2 SYDVKM. The germline V and J ends were trimmed by 4 bases and 4 bases, with 15 bases remaining between them. CDR3 length: 15 amino acids. In DNA, the CDR3 is TGTGCCAGCAGTTACAGCAGGGGAGGGGCAGATACGCAGTATTTT. Translating gives CASSYSRGGADTQYF.

The chain carries TRBV6-1 and TRBJ1-1; a possible D gene is TRBD1 (5 bases). This CDR3 is built from 15 residues. Germline V CDR1 and CDR2: MNHNS, SASEGT. V was cut by 2 bases and J by 1 base, with 11 bases left in between. CDR3: CASSENGGRNTEAFF. CDR3 bases: TGTGCCAGCAGTGAAAACGGGGGAAGGAACACTGAAGCTTTCTTT.

J is TRBJ1-2 and V is TRBV4-3; 10 nucleotides agree with TRBD1. Germline V CDR1 and CDR2: LGHNA, YSLEER. V shed 3 bases and J 4 bases; nucleotides not matched to a gene: 5. The CDR3 consists of 15 residues. CDR3 coding DNA: TGCGCCAGCAGCCACGGGACAGGGGCGCTCTATGGCTACACCTTC. Protein: CASSHGTGALYGYTF.

This sequence joins TRBV12-3 or TRBV12-4 and TRBJ2-2; weak D call: TRBD1 (5 bases). CDR3 length: 13 amino acids. The germline V and J ends were trimmed by 6 bases and 7 bases, with 12 bases remaining between them. Here the CDR3 DNA reads TGTGCCAGCAGCCTCTCAAGGGGCGGGGAGCTGTTTTTT. Its protein is CASSLSRGGELFF.

V gene TRBV6-2 or TRBV6-3 combines with J gene TRBJ2-5; 7 bases map to TRBD2. The germline CDR1 and CDR2 sequences are MNHEY and SVGEGT. The CDR3 loop spans 16 amino acids. V was pared by 6 bases and J by 2 bases, with 12 bases of the junction left unmatched. The CDR3 DNA is TGTGCCAGCAGCGAAAGAGGAGCGGGGAAACAAGAGACCCAGTACTTC. It encodes CASSERGAGKQETQYF.

This clone showed up just once. This rearrangement joins TRBV19 to TRBJ1-1; 9 bases are a match to TRBD1. This CDR3 spans 14 amino acids. Looked up from germline, CDR1 is LNHDA and CDR2 is SQIVND (reference sequence). V was pared by 7 bases and J by 1 base, with 4 bases of the junction left unmatched. CDR3 sequence (DNA): TGTGCCAGTAACCCGGGACAGGGGAACACTGAAGCTTTCTTT. It specifies CASNPGQGNTEAFF.

In DNA, the CDR3 is TGTGCCAGCTCACCTTATTCAGGGGGCCCTCAGCCCCAGCATTTT. It is translated as CASSPYSGGPQPQHF. V gene TRBV18 combines with J gene TRBJ1-5; 8 bases agree with TRBD1. CDR3 size: 15 residues. With V trimmed by 3 bases and J by 6 bases, 7 bases remained unmatched. The germline CDR1 and CDR2 sequences are KGHSH and LQKENI.

J is TRBJ2-1 and V is TRBV1; TRBD1, the table's D call, lacks a check against the DNA. TRBV1 is a pseudogene locus. The CDR3 sequence is 16 residues long. The CDR3 spells CTSSHRQIATYNEQFF. CDR3 DNA sequence: TGCACCAGCAGCCACAGACAGATTGCGACCTACAATGAGCAGTTCTTC.

On this clone itself: An end of the junction differs from the germline gene, which may be a read error. The rearrangement uses TRBV27 and TRBJ2-5; no clear D gene. This CDR3 has 14 amino acids. The germline CDR1 and CDR2 sequences are MNHEY and SMNVEV (reference sequence). The DNA of the CDR3 is TGTGCCAGCAGTTTAGCCCGAGGTCAAGGGACCCAGTACTTC. Protein product: CASSLARGQGTQYF.

This chain joins TRBV29-1 and TRBJ1-3; TRBD1 might be the D (6 bases). Trimming stripped 1 base from V and 0 bases from J, with 10 bases between. The CDR3 runs to 15 residues. Looked up from germline, CDR1 is SQVTM and CDR2 is ANQGSEA. The CDR3, as DNA: TGCAGCGTTGAAGGCAGGGGACACTCTGGAAACACCATATATTTT. Translating it yields CSVEGRGHSGNTIYF.

V is TRBV30 and J is TRBJ2-1; D may be TRBD1 (6 bases). Germline CDR1 and CDR2: GTSNPN and SVGIG (reference sequence). V shed 2 bases and J shed 12 bases, with 11 bases lying between them. The CDR3 loop spans 11 amino acids. The CDR3 protein is CAWSLQGRQFF. The CDR3 DNA sequence: TGTGCCTGGAGTCTACAGGGTCGGCAGTTCTTC.

V usage is TRBV7-2 and J usage is TRBJ2-5, with 12 bases fitting TRBD2. The V gene end was trimmed by 1 base and the J gene end by 5 bases; junction bases not matched to a gene: 5. The CDR3 runs to 16 residues. Germline V gene data show CDR1 as SGHTA and CDR2 as FQGNSA. The CDR3 loop is CASSLDLAGGWETQYF. The CDR3 nucleotides read TGTGCCAGCAGCTTAGACCTAGCGGGGGGGTGGGAGACCCAGTACTTC.

The chain links TRBV5-6 to TRBJ2-4; D gene uncertain. The CDR3 runs to 19 residues. V gave up 1 base and J gave up 0 bases, with 20 bases separating them. Germline CDR1 reads SGHDT; CDR2 reads YYEEEE. This chain's CDR3 is CASSLSPAAILLAKNIQYF. The CDR3, as DNA: TGTGCCAGCAGCTTGTCACCGGCGGCGATACTACTAGCCAAAAACATTCAGTACTTC.